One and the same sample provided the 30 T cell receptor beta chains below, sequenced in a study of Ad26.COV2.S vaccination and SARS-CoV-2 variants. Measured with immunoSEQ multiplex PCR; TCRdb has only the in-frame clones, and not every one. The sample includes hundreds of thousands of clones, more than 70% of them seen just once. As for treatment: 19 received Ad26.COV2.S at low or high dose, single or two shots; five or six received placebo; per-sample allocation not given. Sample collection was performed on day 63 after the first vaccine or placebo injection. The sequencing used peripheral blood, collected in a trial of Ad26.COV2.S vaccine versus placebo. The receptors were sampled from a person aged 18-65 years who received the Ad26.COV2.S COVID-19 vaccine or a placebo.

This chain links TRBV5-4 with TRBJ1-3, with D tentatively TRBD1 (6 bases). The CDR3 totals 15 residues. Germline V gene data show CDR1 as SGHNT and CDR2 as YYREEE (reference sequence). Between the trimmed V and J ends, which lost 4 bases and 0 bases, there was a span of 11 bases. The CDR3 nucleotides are TGTGCCAGCAGCCGCGGACAGATCTCTGGAAACACCATATATTTT. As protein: CASSRGQISGNTIYF.

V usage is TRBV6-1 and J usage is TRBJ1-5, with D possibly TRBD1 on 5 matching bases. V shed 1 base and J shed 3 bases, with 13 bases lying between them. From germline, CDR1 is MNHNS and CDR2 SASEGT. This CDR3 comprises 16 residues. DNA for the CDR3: TGTGCCAGCAGTGAAGTATCAGGGTTCTCCAATCAGCCCCAGCATTTT. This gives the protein CASSEVSGFSNQPQHF.

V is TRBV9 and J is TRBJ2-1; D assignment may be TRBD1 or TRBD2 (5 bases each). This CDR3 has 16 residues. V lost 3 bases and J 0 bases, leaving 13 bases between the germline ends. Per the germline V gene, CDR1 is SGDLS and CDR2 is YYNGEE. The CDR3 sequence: CASSGDPSYSYNEQFF. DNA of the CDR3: TGTGCCAGCAGCGGGGACCCATCCTACTCCTACAATGAGCAGTTCTTC.

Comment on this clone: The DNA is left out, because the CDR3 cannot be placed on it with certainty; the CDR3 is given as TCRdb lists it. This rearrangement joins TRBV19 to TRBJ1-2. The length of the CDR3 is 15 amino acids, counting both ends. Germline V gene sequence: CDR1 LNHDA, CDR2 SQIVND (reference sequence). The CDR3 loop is CASSISVSSNYGYTF.

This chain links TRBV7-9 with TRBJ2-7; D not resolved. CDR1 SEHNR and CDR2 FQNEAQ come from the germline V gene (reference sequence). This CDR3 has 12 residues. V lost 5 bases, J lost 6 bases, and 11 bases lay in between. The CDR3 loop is CASSPGPTEQYF. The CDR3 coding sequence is TGTGCCAGCAGCCCCGGGCCAACCGAGCAGTACTTC.

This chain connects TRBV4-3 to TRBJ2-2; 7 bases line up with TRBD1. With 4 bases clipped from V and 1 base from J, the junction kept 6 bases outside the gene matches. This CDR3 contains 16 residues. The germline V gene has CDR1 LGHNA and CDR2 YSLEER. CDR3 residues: CASSLHGTENTGELFF. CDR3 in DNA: TGCGCCAGCAGCCTTCACGGGACAGAGAACACCGGGGAGCTGTTTTTT.

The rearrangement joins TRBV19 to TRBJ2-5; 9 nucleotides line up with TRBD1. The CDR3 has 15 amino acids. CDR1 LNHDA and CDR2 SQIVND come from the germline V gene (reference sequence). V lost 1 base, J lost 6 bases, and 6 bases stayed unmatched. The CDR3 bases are TGTGCCAGTAGTATAGGTGGGGACAGGGTGCAGACCCAGTACTTC. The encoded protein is CASSIGGDRVQTQYF. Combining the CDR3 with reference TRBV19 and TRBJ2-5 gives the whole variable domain DGGITQSPKYLFRKEGQNVTLSCEQNLNHDAMYWYRQDPGQGLRLIYYSQIVNDFQKGDIAEGYSVSREKKESFPLTVTSAQKNPTAFYLCASSIGGDRVQTQYFGPGTRLLVL.

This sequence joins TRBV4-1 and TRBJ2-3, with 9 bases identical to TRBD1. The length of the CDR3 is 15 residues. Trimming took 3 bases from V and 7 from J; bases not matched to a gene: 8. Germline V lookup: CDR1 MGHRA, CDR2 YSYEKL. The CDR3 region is CASSQRDREANTQYF. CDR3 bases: TGCGCCAGCAGCCAGAGGGACAGGGAAGCGAATACGCAGTATTTT.

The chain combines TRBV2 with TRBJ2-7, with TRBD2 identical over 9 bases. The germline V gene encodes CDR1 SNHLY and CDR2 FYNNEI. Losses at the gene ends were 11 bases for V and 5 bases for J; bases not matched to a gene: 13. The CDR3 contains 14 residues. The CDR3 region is CAGGASGIPHEQYF. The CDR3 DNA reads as TGTGCCGGGGGGGCTAGCGGGATTCCACACGAGCAGTACTTC. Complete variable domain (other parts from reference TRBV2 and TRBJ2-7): EPEVTQTPSHQVTQMGQEVILRCVPISNHLYFYWYRQILGQKVEFLVSFYNNEISEKSEIFDDQFSVERPDGSNFTLKIRSTKLEDSAMYFCAGGASGIPHEQYFGPGTRLTVT.

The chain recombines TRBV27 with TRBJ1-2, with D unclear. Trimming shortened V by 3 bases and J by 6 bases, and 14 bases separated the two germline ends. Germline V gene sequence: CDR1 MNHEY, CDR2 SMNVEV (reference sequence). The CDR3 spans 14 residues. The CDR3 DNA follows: TGTGCCAGCAGTTTTCGTGGACTTCCCGATGGCTACACCTTC. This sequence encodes CASSFRGLPDGYTF.

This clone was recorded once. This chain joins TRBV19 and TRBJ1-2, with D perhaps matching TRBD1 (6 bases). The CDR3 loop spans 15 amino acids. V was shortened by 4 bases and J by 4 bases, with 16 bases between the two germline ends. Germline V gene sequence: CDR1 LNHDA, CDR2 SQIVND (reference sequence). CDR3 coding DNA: TGTGCCAGTAGTAGAAGGACAGCTCAAGCCTATGGCTACACCTTC. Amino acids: CASSRRTAQAYGYTF.

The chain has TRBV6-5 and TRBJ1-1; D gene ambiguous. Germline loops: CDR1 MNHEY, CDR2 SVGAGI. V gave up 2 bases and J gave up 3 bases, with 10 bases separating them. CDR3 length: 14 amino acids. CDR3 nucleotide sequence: TGTGCCAGCAGTTACGCCGACGGGTACACTGAAGCTTTCTTT. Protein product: CASSYADGYTEAFF.

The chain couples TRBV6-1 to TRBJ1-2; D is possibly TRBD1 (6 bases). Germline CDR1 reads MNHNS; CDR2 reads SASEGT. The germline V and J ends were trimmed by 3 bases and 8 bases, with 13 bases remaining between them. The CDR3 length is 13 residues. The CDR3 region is CASSDTGYDGYTF. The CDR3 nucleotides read TGTGCCAGCAGTGATACAGGGTATGACGGCTACACCTTC.

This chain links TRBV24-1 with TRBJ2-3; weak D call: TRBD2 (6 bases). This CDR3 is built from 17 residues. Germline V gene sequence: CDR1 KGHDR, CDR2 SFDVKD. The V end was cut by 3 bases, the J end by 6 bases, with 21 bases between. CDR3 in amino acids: CATSDTPQAGMMDTQYF. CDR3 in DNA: TGTGCCACCAGTGATACCCCTCAAGCGGGCATGATGGATACGCAGTATTTT.

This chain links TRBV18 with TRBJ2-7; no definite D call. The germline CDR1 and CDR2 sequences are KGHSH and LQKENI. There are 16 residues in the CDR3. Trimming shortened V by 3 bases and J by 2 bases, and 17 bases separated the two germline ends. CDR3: CASSPFEEVNTYEQYF. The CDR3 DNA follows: TGTGCCAGCTCACCGTTTGAAGAAGTAAACACCTACGAGCAGTACTTC.

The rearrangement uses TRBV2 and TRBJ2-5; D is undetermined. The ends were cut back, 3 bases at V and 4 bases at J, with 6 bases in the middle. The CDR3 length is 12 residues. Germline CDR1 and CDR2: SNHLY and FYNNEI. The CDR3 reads CASSDQRETQYF. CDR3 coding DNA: TGTGCCAGCAGTGACCAGCGAGAGACCCAGTACTTC.

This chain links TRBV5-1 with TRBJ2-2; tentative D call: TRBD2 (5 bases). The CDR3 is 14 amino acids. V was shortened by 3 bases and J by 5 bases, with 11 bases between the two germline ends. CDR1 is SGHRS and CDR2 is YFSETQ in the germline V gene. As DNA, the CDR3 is TGCGCCAGCAGCTGGAGGATTGGGACCGGGGAGCTGTTTTTT. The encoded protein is CASSWRIGTGELFF. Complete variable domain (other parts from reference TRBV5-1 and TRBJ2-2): KAGVTQTPRYLIKTRGQQVTLSCSPISGHRSVSWYQQTPGQGLQFLFEYFSETQRNKGNFPGRFSGRQFSNSRSEMNVSTLELGDSALYLCASSWRIGTGELFFGEGSRLTVL.

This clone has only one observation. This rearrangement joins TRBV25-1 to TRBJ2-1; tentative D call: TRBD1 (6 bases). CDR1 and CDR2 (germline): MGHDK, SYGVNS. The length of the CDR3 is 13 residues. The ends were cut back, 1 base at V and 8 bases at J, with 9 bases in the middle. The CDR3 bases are TGTGCCAGCAGTGAATTTACAGGGTATGAGCAGTTCTTC. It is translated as CASSEFTGYEQFF.

CDR3 protein: CASSSIRQGGIGELFF. The CDR3 DNA reads TGTGCCAGCAGCTCTATTAGACAGGGAGGGATCGGGGAGCTGTTTTTT. The chain uses TRBV7-2 and TRBJ2-2, with D possibly being TRBD1 or TRBD2 (7 bases each). V was trimmed by 4 bases and J by 7 bases, leaving 19 bases between them. CDR1 SGHTA and CDR2 FQGNSA come from the germline V gene. The CDR3 contains 16 residues.

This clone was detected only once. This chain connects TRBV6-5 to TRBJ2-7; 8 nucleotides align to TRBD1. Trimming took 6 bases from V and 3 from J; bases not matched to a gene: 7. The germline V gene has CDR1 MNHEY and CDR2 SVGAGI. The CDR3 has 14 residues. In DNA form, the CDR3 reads TGTGCCAGCAGCTGGGGACAGGCGATCTACGAGCAGTACTTC. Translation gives CASSWGQAIYEQYF.

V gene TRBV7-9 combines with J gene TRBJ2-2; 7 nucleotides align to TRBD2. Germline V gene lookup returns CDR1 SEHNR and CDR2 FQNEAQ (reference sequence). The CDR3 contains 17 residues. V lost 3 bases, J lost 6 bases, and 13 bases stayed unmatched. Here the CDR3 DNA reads TGTGCCAGCAGCTTGCGGGCGGGAGTCGGCTTGGCCGGGGAGCTGTTTTTT. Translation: CASSLRAGVGLAGELFF.

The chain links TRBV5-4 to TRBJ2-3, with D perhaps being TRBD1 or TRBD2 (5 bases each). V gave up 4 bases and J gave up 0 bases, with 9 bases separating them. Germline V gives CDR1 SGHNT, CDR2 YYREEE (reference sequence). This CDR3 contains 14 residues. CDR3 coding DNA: TGTGCCAGCAGCCGGGACCACAGCACAGATACGCAGTATTTT. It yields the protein CASSRDHSTDTQYF.

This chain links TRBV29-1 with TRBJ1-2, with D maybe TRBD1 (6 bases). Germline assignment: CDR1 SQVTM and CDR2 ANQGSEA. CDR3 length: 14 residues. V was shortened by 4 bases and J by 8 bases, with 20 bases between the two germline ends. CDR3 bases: TGCAGCGTTGGTCCCTGGACAGCGTCGGGCGGCTACACCTTC. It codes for CSVGPWTASGGYTF. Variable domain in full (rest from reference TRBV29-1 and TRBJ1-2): SAVISQKPSRDICQRGTSLTIQCQVDSQVTMMFWYRQQPGQSLTLIATANQGSEATYESGFVIDKFPISRPNLTFSTLTVSNMSPEDSSIYLCSVGPWTASGGYTFGSGTRLTVV.

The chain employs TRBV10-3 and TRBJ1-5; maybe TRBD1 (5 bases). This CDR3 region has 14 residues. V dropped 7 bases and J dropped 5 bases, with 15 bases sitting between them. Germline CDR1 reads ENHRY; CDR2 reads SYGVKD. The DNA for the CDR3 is TGTGCCATCACCCCAGGGCCAACGGATCAGCCCCAGCATTTT. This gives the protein CAITPGPTDQPQHF.

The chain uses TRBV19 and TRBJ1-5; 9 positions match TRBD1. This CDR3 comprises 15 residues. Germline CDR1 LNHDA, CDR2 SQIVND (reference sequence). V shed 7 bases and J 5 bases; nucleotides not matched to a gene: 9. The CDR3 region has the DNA TGTGCCAGTACCCCCGGGACAGGGATGTATCAGCCCCAGCATTTT. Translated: CASTPGTGMYQPQHF.

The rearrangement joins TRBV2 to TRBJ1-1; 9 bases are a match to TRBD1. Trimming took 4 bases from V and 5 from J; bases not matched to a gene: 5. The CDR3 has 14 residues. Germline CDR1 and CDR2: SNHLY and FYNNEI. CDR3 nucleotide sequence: TGTGCCAGCAGTGCGGTGACAGGGGGAACTGAAGCTTTCTTT. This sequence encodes CASSAVTGGTEAFF.

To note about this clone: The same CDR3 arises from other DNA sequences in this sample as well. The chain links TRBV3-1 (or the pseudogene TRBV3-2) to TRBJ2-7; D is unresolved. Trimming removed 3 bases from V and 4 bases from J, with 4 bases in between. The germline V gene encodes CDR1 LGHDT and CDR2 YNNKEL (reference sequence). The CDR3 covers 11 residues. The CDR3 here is CASSQRYEQYF. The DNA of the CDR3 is TGTGCCAGCAGCCAGCGGTACGAGCAGTACTTC.

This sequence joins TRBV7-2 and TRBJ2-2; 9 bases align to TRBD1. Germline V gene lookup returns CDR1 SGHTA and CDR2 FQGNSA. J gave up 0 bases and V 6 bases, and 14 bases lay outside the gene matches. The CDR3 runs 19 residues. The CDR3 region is CASSLTGQGALANTGELFF. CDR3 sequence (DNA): TGTGCCAGCAGTCTAACGGGACAGGGAGCGCTCGCGAACACCGGGGAGCTGTTTTTT.

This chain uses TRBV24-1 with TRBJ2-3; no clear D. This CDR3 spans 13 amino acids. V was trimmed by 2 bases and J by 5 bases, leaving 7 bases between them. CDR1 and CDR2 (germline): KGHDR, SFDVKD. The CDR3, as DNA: TGTGCCACCAGTGATTCTGTGAGAGATACGCAGTATTTT. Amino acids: CATSDSVRDTQYF.

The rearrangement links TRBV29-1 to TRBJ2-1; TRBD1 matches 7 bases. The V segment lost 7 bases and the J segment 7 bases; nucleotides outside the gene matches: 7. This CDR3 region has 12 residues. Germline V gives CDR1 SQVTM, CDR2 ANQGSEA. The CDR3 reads CSGKGQVNEQFF. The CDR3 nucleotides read TGCAGCGGTAAAGGACAGGTGAATGAGCAGTTCTTC.